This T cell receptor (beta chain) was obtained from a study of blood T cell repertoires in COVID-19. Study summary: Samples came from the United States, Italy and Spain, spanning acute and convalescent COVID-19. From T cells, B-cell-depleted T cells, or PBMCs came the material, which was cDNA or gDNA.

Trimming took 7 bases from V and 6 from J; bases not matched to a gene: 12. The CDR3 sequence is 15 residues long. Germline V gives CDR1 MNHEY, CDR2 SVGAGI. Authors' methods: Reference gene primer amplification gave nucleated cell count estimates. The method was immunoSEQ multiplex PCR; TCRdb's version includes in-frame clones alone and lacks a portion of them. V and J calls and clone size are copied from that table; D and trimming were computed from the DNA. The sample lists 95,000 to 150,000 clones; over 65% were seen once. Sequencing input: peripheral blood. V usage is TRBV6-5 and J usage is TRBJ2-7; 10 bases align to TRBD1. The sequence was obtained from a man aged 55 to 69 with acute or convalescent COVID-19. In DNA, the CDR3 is TGTGCCAGCACGCCAGGTGTAGGACAGGGGGTCGAGCAGTACTTC. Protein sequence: CASTPGVGQGVEQYF.